The T cell receptor beta chain described here comes from a study of blood T cell repertoires in COVID-19. On the study more broadly: The cDNA or gDNA used as material had been derived from T cells, B-cell-depleted T cells, or PBMCs.

The CDR3 covers 15 residues. V was clipped by 4 bases and J by 5 bases, with 14 bases between them. Germline values: CDR1 SGHTA, CDR2 FQGNSA. As handled by the study authors: Reference gene primers were amplified, and this amplification served to estimate nucleated cell counts. Libraries were prepared by immunoSEQ multiplex PCR; TCRdb keeps only in-frame clonotypes and omits some of them. The D gene and trimming were derived from the DNA, and the V and J assignments and clone size from that table. The sample lists some 80,000 clones; around nine tenths were seen once. This TCR came from a woman at least 80 years old with active or convalescent COVID-19. The rearrangement links TRBV7-2 to TRBJ2-2; D perhaps matches TRBD2 (7 bases). Source material: peripheral blood. The CDR3: CASSWLGGGTGELFF. For the CDR3, the DNA is TGTGCCAGCAGCTGGCTAGGGGGGGGAACCGGGGAGCTGTTTTTT. Filled out from reference TRBV7-2 and TRBJ2-2, the complete variable domain reads GAGVSQSPSNKVTEKGKDVELRCDPISGHTALYWYRQSLGQGLEFLIYFQGNSAPDKSGLPSDRFSAERTGGSVSTLTIQRTQQEDSAVYLCASSWLGGGTGELFFGEGSRLTVL.